The 32 T cell receptor beta chains in this list originate from one sample, sequenced in a study of graft-versus-host responses after intestinal transplantation. Their target antigens are unknown. The table came from immunoSEQ multiplex PCR; TCRdb's copy has only in-frame clones and leaves some out. The repertoire has more than 75,000 clones, 75% to 95% of them found once; the top ten carry 0.3% to 0.35%. Sequences were derived from unstimulated CD4+ T cells sorted from spleen or lymph node cells, sampled before transplant. These receptors were collected from a human donor who was the organ donor for an intestinal transplant.

The chain recombines TRBV14 with TRBJ1-2; D call uncertain. V shed 1 base and J shed 1 base, with 4 bases lying between them. Germline V gene sequence: CDR1 SGHDN, CDR2 FVKESK. This CDR3 comprises 13 residues. In DNA form, the CDR3 reads TGTGCCAGCAGCCAAGGACATAACTATGGCTACACCTTC. Its protein is CASSQGHNYGYTF. The full variable domain, completed using reference TRBV14 and TRBJ1-2, is EAGVTQFPSHSVIEKGQTVTLRCDPISGHDNLYWYRRVMGKEIKFLLHFVKESKQDESGMPNNRFLAERTGGTYSTLKVQPAELEDSGVYFCASSQGHNYGYTFGSGTRLTVV.

The chain joins TRBV18 to TRBJ1-1; 9 nucleotides align to TRBD1. This CDR3 comprises 16 residues. V trimming: 3 bases; J trimming: 0 bases; junction bases outside the gene matches: 5. CDR1 is KGHSH, CDR2 LQKENI, per germline. The CDR3: CASSPGQGMVNTEAFF. CDR3 nucleotides: TGTGCCAGCTCACCTGGACAGGGGATGGTGAACACTGAAGCTTTCTTT.

The rearrangement joins TRBV25-1 to TRBJ1-2; 12 nucleotides line up with TRBD1. The CDR3 runs to 15 residues. The ends lost 7 bases at V and 5 bases at J; junction bases unmatched: 8. The germline V gene has CDR1 MGHDK and CDR2 SYGVNS. Here the CDR3 reads CASTPGTGGMYGYTF. Written as DNA, the CDR3 is TGTGCCAGCACCCCAGGGACAGGGGGCATGTATGGCTACACCTTC.

The chain joins TRBV27 to TRBJ2-1, with 8 nucleotides matching TRBD1. The CDR3 is made up of 13 amino acids. CDR1 is MNHEY and CDR2 is SMNVEV in the germline V gene (reference sequence). The J segment lost 4 bases and the V segment lost 6 bases, leaving 2 bases of the junction unmatched. The DNA of the CDR3 is TGTGCCAGCAGGCGGACAGGGTACAATGAGCAGTTCTTC. Encoded protein: CASRRTGYNEQFF.

The rearrangement uses TRBV11-2 and TRBJ1-3, with D tentatively TRBD1 (6 bases). This CDR3 is built from 15 residues. The V and J ends lost 4 bases and 3 bases respectively, with 13 bases between them. Germline V gives CDR1 SGHAT, CDR2 FQNNGV. Here the CDR3 DNA reads TGTGCCAGCAGCTCGGGACAAAATGTTGGAAACACCATATATTTT. Amino acid sequence: CASSSGQNVGNTIYF.

This clone was counted a single time. The rearrangement links TRBV15 to TRBJ1-1; tentatively, D is TRBD1 (5 bases). Germline CDR1 and CDR2: LNHNV and YYDKDF (reference sequence). Trimming removed 1 base at V and 5 bases at J, with 11 bases between. The CDR3 extends over 14 amino acids. CDR3 bases: TGTGCCACCAGCAGAGTCAGGGTCGGAACTGAAGCTTTCTTT. It yields the protein CATSRVRVGTEAFF.

This chain links TRBV19 with TRBJ1-1; no reliable D call. This CDR3 contains 14 residues. V gave up 5 bases and J gave up 4 bases, with 14 bases separating them. Germline V gene lookup returns CDR1 LNHDA and CDR2 SQIVND (reference sequence). CDR3 coding DNA: TGTGCCAGTAGTCTTGTCGATTCGGTCACTGAAGCTTTCTTT. It translates to CASSLVDSVTEAFF. The variable domain in full, completed from reference TRBV19 and TRBJ1-1, reads DGGITQSPKYLFRKEGQNVTLSCEQNLNHDAMYWYRQDPGQGLRLIYYSQIVNDFQKGDIAEGYSVSREKKESFPLTVTSAQKNPTAFYLCASSLVDSVTEAFFGQGTRLTVV.

The chain carries TRBV28 and TRBJ1-1; TRBD1 is a possible D gene (5 bases). The ends were cut back, 11 bases at V and 5 bases at J, with 18 bases in the middle. Per germline, CDR1 MDHEN and CDR2 SYDVKM. This CDR3 contains 13 residues. The CDR3 nucleotides are TGTGCCCTCAGGGAGGGTCGGTGGACTGAAGCTTTCTTT. Translating it yields CALREGRWTEAFF. The whole variable domain, remainder taken from reference TRBV28 and TRBJ1-1, is DVKVTQSSRYLVKRTGEKVFLECVQDMDHENMFWYRQDPGLGLRLIYFSYDVKMKEKGDIPEGYSVSREKKERFSLILESASTNQTSMYLCALREGRWTEAFFGQGTRLTVV.

Concerning this clone: Other DNA sequences from this sample encode an identical CDR3 as well. The V and J genes are TRBV9 and TRBJ2-3, with D perhaps TRBD2 (5 bases). CDR3 length equals 16 residues. Germline-derived CDR1 and CDR2 are SGDLS and YYNGEE. Trimming shortened V by 2 bases and J by 0 bases, and 13 bases separated the two germline ends. CDR3 DNA: TGTGCCAGCAGCGTGGCCGGCGGGCTTAGCACAGATACGCAGTATTTT. Protein sequence: CASSVAGGLSTDTQYF.

The J gene is TRBJ2-7, the V gene TRBV11-1; TRBD2 is a possible D gene (6 bases). V lost 2 bases, J lost 2 bases, and 19 bases lay in between. The CDR3 is 17 amino acids. CDR1 and CDR2 (germline): SGHAT, FQDESV (reference sequence). In nucleotides, the CDR3 is TGTGCCAGCAGCTTATCTGCTTCGGGGGTAGGGACCTACGAGCAGTACTTC. Its translation: CASSLSASGVGTYEQYF.

The V gene is TRBV7-2, the J gene TRBJ2-5; 7 bases line up with TRBD2. V shed 6 bases and J 5 bases; nucleotides not matched to a gene: 12. Looked up from germline, CDR1 is SGHTA and CDR2 is FQGNSA. This CDR3 contains 15 residues. The CDR3 DNA follows: TGTGCCAGCAGTCGAACCGGGACTACCACTGAGACCCAGTACTTC. Translation: CASSRTGTTTETQYF.

The chain carries TRBV10-1 and TRBJ2-2, with D hard to call. Germline V lookup: CDR1 WNHNN, CDR2 SYGVQD (reference sequence). This CDR3 spans 13 amino acids. Trimming took off 6 bases at V and 2 bases at J, with 7 bases between the two ends. CDR3 nucleotide sequence: TGCGCCAGCAGGCGACACAACACCGGGGAGCTGTTTTTT. It codes for CASRRHNTGELFF.

The rearrangement joins TRBV7-3 to TRBJ2-2, with D perhaps matching TRBD2 (6 bases). Germline values: CDR1 SGHTA, CDR2 FQGTGA. Trimming removed 2 bases from V and 0 bases from J, with 16 bases in between. This CDR3 comprises 18 residues. CDR3 amino acids: CASSLRGYGGPNTGELFF. The CDR3 nucleotides read TGTGCCAGCAGCTTACGGGGCTACGGGGGACCGAACACCGGGGAGCTGTTTTTT.

This sequence joins TRBV5-4 and TRBJ2-3; 7 bases fit TRBD2. Germline CDR1 is SGHNT and CDR2 is YYREEE (reference sequence). Trimming cost V 0 bases and J 5 bases; bases outside gene matches: 6. This CDR3 is built from 15 residues. In nucleotides, the CDR3 is TGTGCCAGCAGCTTGGGGTGGGGGGGTAGAGATACGCAGTATTTT. It yields the protein CASSLGWGGRDTQYF.

This clone was seen only once. The CDR3 spells CASSGWTGTNYGYTF. In DNA, the CDR3 is TGTGCCAGCAGTGGTTGGACAGGGACTAACTATGGCTACACCTTC. The rearrangement links TRBV6-1 to TRBJ1-2; 8 nucleotides match TRBD1. V was clipped by 4 bases and J by 0 bases; unmatched bases: 4. The CDR3 is 15 amino acids. Germline loops: CDR1 MNHNS, CDR2 SASEGT.

This chain uses TRBV5-5 with TRBJ1-3; D unresolved. V shed 7 bases and J shed 0 bases, with 11 bases lying between them. The CDR3 sequence is 14 residues long. CDR1 and CDR2 from the germline V gene are SGHKS and YYEKEE (reference sequence). The CDR3 DNA reads TGTGCCAGCGGCGAGCGGCCCTCTGGAAACACCATATATTTT. Translated: CASGERPSGNTIYF.

With regard to this clone: One end of the junction fails to match germline, which may point to a read error. V and J are TRBV25-1 and TRBJ2-5, with D possibly TRBD1 on 5 matching bases. The germline CDR1 and CDR2 sequences are MGHDK and SYGVNS. This CDR3 is 14 amino acids long. CDR3: CVSSVRARQETQYF. The CDR3 nucleotides are TGTGTCAGCAGTGTCAGGGCACGCCAAGAGACCCAGTACTTC.

The chain couples TRBV7-9 to TRBJ1-1, with 7 positions matching TRBD1. Per germline, CDR1 SEHNR and CDR2 FQNEAQ (reference sequence). The length of the CDR3 is 15 residues. With V trimmed by 5 bases and J by 1 base, 7 bases remained unmatched. The CDR3 is CASSLPGGRNTEAFF. The CDR3 region has the DNA TGTGCCAGCAGCCTTCCAGGGGGTAGGAACACTGAAGCTTTCTTT.

The chain links TRBV11-2 to TRBJ2-2, with D possibly TRBD1 on 6 matching bases. Germline lookup yields CDR1 SGHAT and CDR2 FQNNGV. This CDR3 has 13 residues. The V end was cut by 1 base, the J end by 13 bases, with 13 bases between. The CDR3 DNA sequence: TGTGCCAGCAGCTTAGGGGGGCTCCGGACGCTGTTTTTT. Protein sequence: CASSLGGLRTLFF.

V is TRBV7-3 and J is TRBJ2-7; TRBD2 agrees at 13 bases. The ends lost 1 base at V and 2 bases at J; junction bases unmatched: 11. This CDR3 has 19 residues. The germline V gene encodes CDR1 SGHTA and CDR2 FQGTGA. The chain's CDR3 is CASSLKVRLAGGPTYEQYF. The CDR3 DNA reads as TGTGCCAGCAGCTTAAAAGTACGACTAGCGGGGGGCCCCACCTACGAGCAGTACTTC.

This chain joins TRBV18 and TRBJ2-5, with TRBD2 matching 11 bases. This CDR3 contains 14 residues. With 6 bases clipped from V and 2 bases from J, the junction kept 2 bases outside the gene matches. Germline-derived CDR1 and CDR2 are KGHSH and LQKENI. CDR3 sequence reads: CASSASGGQETQYF. As DNA, the CDR3 is TGTGCCAGCTCGGCTAGCGGGGGGCAAGAGACCCAGTACTTC.

V is TRBV10-2 and J is TRBJ2-1; 8 bases agree with TRBD1. Looked up from germline, CDR1 is WSHSY and CDR2 is SAAADI. Trimming cost V 7 bases and J 3 bases; bases outside gene matches: 2. This CDR3 contains 13 residues. The CDR3 nucleotides read TGCGCCAGCACCGGGACAGGCTACAATGAGCAGTTCTTC. Protein: CASTGTGYNEQFF.

This chain connects TRBV19 to TRBJ2-3, with 8 positions matching TRBD1. Germline V gives CDR1 LNHDA, CDR2 SQIVND (reference sequence). The trim removed 2 bases at V and 4 bases at J, leaving 2 bases unmatched. CDR3 length equals 14 residues. CDR3 protein: CASSIMDRADTQYF. In DNA, the CDR3 is TGTGCCAGTAGTATAATGGACAGGGCAGATACGCAGTATTTT.

The chain combines TRBV18 with TRBJ2-3; D might be TRBD1 (6 bases). V was pared by 9 bases and J by 2 bases, with 15 bases between. This CDR3 is 14 amino acids long. In germline, CDR1 is KGHSH, CDR2 LQKENI. The CDR3 is CASSFQGTTDTQYF. CDR3 bases: TGTGCCAGTTCCTTCCAGGGGACCACAGATACGCAGTATTTT.

This clone showed up just a few times. The rearrangement uses TRBV4-1 and TRBJ1-3, with TRBD1 matching over 10 bases. CDR1 is MGHRA, CDR2 YSYEKL, per germline. The CDR3 length is 15 residues. V was pared by 1 base and J by 4 bases, with 1 base of the junction left unmatched. CDR3 region: CASSQGQGAGNTIYF. As DNA, the CDR3 is TGCGCCAGCAGCCAAGGACAGGGGGCCGGAAACACCATATATTTT.

This chain joins TRBV18 and TRBJ2-3; TRBD2 agrees at 10 bases. V shed 4 bases, J shed 6 bases, and the junction held 13 bases outside the gene matches. Germline loops: CDR1 KGHSH, CDR2 LQKENI. This CDR3 spans 17 amino acids. The CDR3: CASSRRILAGEADTQYF. DNA for the CDR3: TGTGCCAGCTCACGCCGAATCCTAGCGGGAGAGGCCGATACGCAGTATTTT.

The gene calls are TRBV21-1 and TRBJ2-6; TRBD1, the D gene given by the table, was not confirmed from the DNA. TRBV21-1 is classified as a pseudogene. This CDR3 region has 15 residues. CDR3 bases: TGTGCCAGCAGCAAAGTCAGGCCTGGGGCCAACGTCCTGACTTTC. It encodes CASSKVRPGANVLTF.

In its sample, this clone was seen once. This chain links TRBV11-1 with TRBJ2-1; 12 nucleotides align to TRBD2. The J segment lost 9 bases and the V segment lost 5 bases, leaving 11 bases of the junction unmatched. In germline, CDR1 is SGHAT, CDR2 FQDESV (reference sequence). This CDR3 is 16 amino acids long. CDR3 amino acids: CASSPSSGRAGGEQFF. For the CDR3, the DNA is TGTGCCAGCAGCCCATCTAGCGGGAGGGCCGGAGGTGAGCAGTTCTTC.

The gene calls are TRBV10-3 and TRBJ2-2; 11 nucleotides line up with TRBD1. V was pared by 6 bases and J by 7 bases, with 4 bases of the junction left unmatched. Per germline, CDR1 ENHRY and CDR2 SYGVKD. The CDR3 is 14 amino acids. Written as DNA, the CDR3 is TGTGCCATCAGCGGACAGGGGGCCGGCGGGGAGCTGTTTTTT. Translating it yields CAISGQGAGGELFF.

The chain is built from TRBV6-1 and TRBJ1-2; tentatively, D is TRBD1 (5 bases). The CDR3 spans 15 residues. Trimming shortened V by 4 bases and J by 4 bases, and 16 bases separated the two germline ends. Germline values: CDR1 MNHNS, CDR2 SASEGT. CDR3 protein: CASSAGDLLSYGYTF. The CDR3 DNA reads TGTGCCAGCAGTGCGGGGGACCTACTAAGCTATGGCTACACCTTC.

The rearrangement uses TRBV7-9 and TRBJ2-7, with TRBD1 matching over 7 bases. This CDR3 comprises 13 residues. Germline V gives CDR1 SEHNR, CDR2 FQNEAQ (reference sequence). With 3 bases clipped from V and 4 bases from J, the junction kept 3 bases outside the gene matches. CDR3 DNA: TGTGCCAGCAGCTTTGGGACAGATTACGAGCAGTACTTC. This encodes CASSFGTDYEQYF.

This chain joins TRBV20-1 and TRBJ2-1; D remains ambiguous. CDR3 length: 11 residues. V was cut by 0 bases and J by 9 bases, with 6 bases left in between. Germline V gene lookup returns CDR1 DFQATT and CDR2 SNEGSKA (reference sequence). The CDR3 DNA reads as TGCAGTGCTAGAGATATGAGTGAGCAGTTCTTC. This codes for CSARDMSEQFF.